This TCR beta chain was sequenced for a study of pediatric ulcerative colitis. Notes on the study in general: Blood-rectal clonal overlap within each person was significantly higher in ulcerative colitis patients than controls. In rectum, acute severe colitis had expanded clones and less diversity.

The survey-level immunoSEQ assay was used. Each sample received Survey-level depth of up to 500,000 reads. Profiled with immunoSEQ multiplex PCR; TCRdb holds only in-frame clones, not every one. This repertoire shows approximately 60,000 clones, about 86% found once; its top ten account for around 3%. Germline V gene data show CDR1 as SGHNT and CDR2 as YENEEA. CDR3 length: 16 amino acids. V shed 4 bases and J shed 0 bases, with 14 bases lying between them. On this clone: Antigen: not known.

This receptor was identified in a boy aged 5-17 years with severe ulcerative colitis. The sequencing sample was made of blood. This sequence joins TRBV11-3 and TRBJ2-3; possible D gene TRBD2, 6 bases. The DNA for the CDR3 is TGTGCCAGCAGCTCCGCCCCCGGGGGAAGCACAGATACGCAGTATTTT. It translates to CASSSAPGGSTDTQYF.